The rows below give T cell receptor beta chains drawn from one sample of a study of T-cell reconstitution after alpha-beta-depleted transplantation in children. TCRdb passed the PCR reads through MiXCR, listing each CDR3 protein once. The sample contains about 420,000 distinct CDR3 sequences, roughly 10% of which appear only once. The material sequenced was PBMCs from the stem cell graft donor, taken from the stem cell graft. The receptors derive from a human donor who donated a stem cell graft to a child with acute myeloid leukemia. Each CDR3 is given without its conserved first and last residue. Clone size is stated in some rows and not others, as once, few, many or a class when expanded.

j_gene,abundance,v_gene,len,CDR3aa
TRBJ2-6,NA,TRBV6-1,12,ASSAASGANVLT
TRBJ2-1,NA,TRBV30,13,AWSVGGKRVNEQF
TRBJ2-2,NA,TRBV7-2,15,ASSLRGLAENTGELF
TRBJ2-3,NA,TRBV12-3/TRBV12-4,10,ASTKDGNTQY
TRBJ2-7,NA,TRBV7-8,13,ASSLGGQGSGEQY
TRBJ2-1,NA,TRBV5-1,14,ASSLGWVTGHNEQF
TRBJ2-7,NA,TRBV7-2,14,ASSSSGRGPSYEQY
TRBJ1-3,few,TRBV9,13,ASSVAGQGLNTIY
TRBJ2-5,NA,TRBV6-1,13,ASSTLSGTRETQY
TRBJ2-3,few,TRBV7-2,10,ASELGGDTQY
TRBJ2-3,NA,TRBV29-1,13,SSTIAGGSTDTQY
TRBJ2-7,NA,TRBV4-3,15,ASSQDTSGRASYEQY
TRBJ2-4,few,TRBV7-9,14,ASSSRTSDPKNIQY
TRBJ2-3,NA,TRBV4-2,11,ASSQEGRDTQY
TRBJ2-4,NA,TRBV12-3/TRBV12-4,15,ASSRTDGGLAKNIQY
TRBJ2-7,many,TRBV29-1,12,SVGTAPFGYEQY
TRBJ2-1,NA,TRBV7-2,10,ASSGSWNEQF
TRBJ2-7,few,TRBV7-8,12,ASSLWENSYEQY
TRBJ1-3,many,TRBV12-3/TRBV12-4,12,ASSPGPGGNTIY
TRBJ2-5,many,TRBV4-2,16,ASSQVREAGGQQETQY
TRBJ2-1,NA,TRBV20-1,13,SASPTSGSMNEQF
TRBJ2-4,few,TRBV5-1,14,ASSSRTGVAKNIQY
TRBJ1-2,few,TRBV12-3/TRBV12-4,16,ASSLSLYGGQDNYGYT
TRBJ2-2,NA,TRBV20-1,11,SAMDGFTGELF
TRBJ2-7,few,TRBV6-5,14,ASSYSITGQTYEQY
TRBJ2-2,many,TRBV12-3/TRBV12-4,12,ATRGGLWDGELF
TRBJ1-2,few,TRBV10-3,11,AISDRDQGGYT
TRBJ2-7,many,TRBV28,12,ASSFPGSPYEQY
TRBJ2-3,few,TRBV5-1,14,ASSPGATTSTDTQY
TRBJ2-5,many,TRBV6-1,12,ASSGRVQRETQY
TRBJ2-2,NA,TRBV6-5,14,ASSYFGTGGGGELF
TRBJ1-1,NA,TRBV30,14,AWEVTGGPKNTEAF
TRBJ2-3,few,TRBV3-1,14,ASSLKIRGGGDTQY
TRBJ2-1,NA,TRBV5-1,13,ASSLYGGSYNEQF
TRBJ2-1,NA,TRBV12-3/TRBV12-4,16,ASSPGTSGRGRYNEQF
TRBJ2-1,NA,TRBV7-3,17,ASSPGLAVPRSSYNEQF
TRBJ2-5,NA,TRBV20-1,13,SARWDGGYGETQY
TRBJ2-3,once,TRBV10-3,15,AISRGGAGPPTDTQY
TRBJ2-3,NA,TRBV7-2,13,ASSLGTAFTDTQY